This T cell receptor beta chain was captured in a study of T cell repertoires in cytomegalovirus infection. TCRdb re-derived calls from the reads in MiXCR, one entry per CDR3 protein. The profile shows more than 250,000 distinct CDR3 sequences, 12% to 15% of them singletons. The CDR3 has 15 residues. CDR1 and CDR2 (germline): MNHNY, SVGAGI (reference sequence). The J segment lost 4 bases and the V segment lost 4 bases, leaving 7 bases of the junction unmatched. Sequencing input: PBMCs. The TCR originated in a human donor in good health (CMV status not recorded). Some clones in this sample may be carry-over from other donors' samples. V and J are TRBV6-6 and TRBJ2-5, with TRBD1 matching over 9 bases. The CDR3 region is CASSFRDRATETQYF. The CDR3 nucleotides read TGTGCCAGCAGTTTCCGGGACAGGGCCACAGAGACCCAGTACTTC.